The 17 T cell receptor beta chains given below trace back to one sample, sequenced in a study of blood T cell repertoires in COVID-19. Libraries were prepared by immunoSEQ multiplex PCR; TCRdb keeps only in-frame clonotypes and omits some of them. The sample records 180,000 or so clones, 82% being singletons. Sequencing was carried out using peripheral blood. These receptor sequences come from a woman in her 70s with acute or convalescent COVID-19.

The chain combines TRBV18 with TRBJ2-2, with 7 bases that match TRBD2. Trimming cost V 6 bases and J 2 bases; bases outside gene matches: 6. The germline V gene has CDR1 KGHSH and CDR2 LQKENI. The length of the CDR3 is 15 residues. The CDR3 reads CASSQGLPNTGELFF. The CDR3 DNA reads as TGTGCCAGCTCGCAGGGACTACCCAACACCGGGGAGCTGTTTTTT.

V gene TRBV28 combines with J gene TRBJ2-7; 7 positions agree with TRBD2. Trimming took 6 bases from V and 3 from J; bases not matched to a gene: 8. Per the germline V gene, CDR1 is MDHEN and CDR2 is SYDVKM. CDR3 length: 14 amino acids. The CDR3 reads CASSWGGSLYEQYF. In nucleotides, the CDR3 is TGTGCCAGCAGCTGGGGGGGTTCCCTCTACGAGCAGTACTTC. Looking up the rest from reference TRBV28 and TRBJ2-7 gives the full variable domain: DVKVTQSSRYLVKRTGEKVFLECVQDMDHENMFWYRQDPGLGLRLIYFSYDVKMKEKGDIPEGYSVSREKKERFSLILESASTNQTSMYLCASSWGGSLYEQYFGPGTRLTVT.

The chain joins TRBV4-2 to TRBJ1-5; D remains unclear. V lost 0 bases, J lost 0 bases, and 15 bases lay in between. Germline V gene lookup returns CDR1 LGHNA and CDR2 YNFKEQ. This CDR3 is built from 18 residues. CDR3 sequence reads: CASSQDVGVSNSNQPQHF. The CDR3 DNA follows: TGTGCCAGCAGCCAAGACGTCGGGGTTTCAAATAGCAATCAGCCCCAGCATTTT.

This clone has just a few counts. The genes are TRBV9 and TRBJ2-2; the match to TRBD1 covers 7 bases. After removal of 5 bases from V and 4 bases from J, the junction contained 5 bases not matched to a gene. The CDR3 loop spans 14 amino acids. Looked up from germline, CDR1 is SGDLS and CDR2 is YYNGEE. DNA of the CDR3: TGTGCCAGCAGTAATACAGGGGTCACCGGGGAGCTGTTTTTT. It is translated as CASSNTGVTGELFF.

The chain combines TRBV5-1 with TRBJ1-2; possibly TRBD1 for D (5 bases). V dropped 4 bases and J dropped 2 bases, with 15 bases sitting between them. This CDR3 region has 15 residues. The germline V gene encodes CDR1 SGHRS and CDR2 YFSETQ. In DNA form, the CDR3 reads TGCGCCAGCAGCGAGACAGTAGGGGCCAACTATGGCTACACCTTC. Amino acid sequence: CASSETVGANYGYTF.

V and J are TRBV24-1 and TRBJ2-1; a weak D match, TRBD2 (5 bases). CDR1 is KGHDR and CDR2 is SFDVKD in the germline V gene. The CDR3 contains 14 residues. V was pared by 4 bases and J by 3 bases, with 9 bases between. The CDR3: CATSEGRVYNEQFF. The CDR3 DNA reads as TGTGCCACCAGTGAAGGGCGGGTCTACAATGAGCAGTTCTTC.

The V call is TRBV25-1, the J call TRBJ1-5, with D unclear. Looked up from germline, CDR1 is MGHDK and CDR2 is SYGVNS. The length of the CDR3 is 13 residues. Trimming cost V 1 base and J 9 bases, with 10 bases left between them. For the CDR3, the DNA is TGTGCCAGCAGTGAATGGGAGGGTCGGCCCCAGCATTTT. It is translated as CASSEWEGRPQHF.

J is TRBJ1-5 and V is TRBV5-5; D gene unclear. The CDR3 contains 15 residues. V was pared by 0 bases and J by 1 base, with 8 bases between. Germline values: CDR1 SGHKS, CDR2 YYEKEE (reference sequence). The CDR3 DNA follows: TGTGCCAGCAGCTTGGGAGACGGGAGCAATCAGCCCCAGCATTTT. This gives the protein CASSLGDGSNQPQHF.

The chain recombines TRBV20-1 with TRBJ2-7; maybe TRBD2 (5 bases). Germline assignment: CDR1 DFQATT and CDR2 SNEGSKA (reference sequence). Trimming removed 5 bases at V and 0 bases at J, with 5 bases between. The CDR3 runs to 11 residues. CDR3 protein: CSAGLSYEQYF. The CDR3 DNA follows: TGCAGTGCTGGACTCTCCTACGAGCAGTACTTC.

CDR3 in DNA: TGTGCCAGCAGCTTATTCCCCGGGACAGAACTATACAATGAGCAGTTCTTC. Translating gives CASSLFPGTELYNEQFF. This chain joins TRBV7-2 and TRBJ2-1; 7 bases agree with TRBD1. J lost 4 bases, V lost 2 bases, and 11 bases had no gene match. The CDR3 has 17 amino acids. Germline values: CDR1 SGHTA, CDR2 FQGNSA.

This clone was seen more than once but under ten times. The rearrangement links TRBV11-3 to TRBJ2-2; 9 bases are a match to TRBD2. Trimming took 8 bases from V and 4 from J; bases not matched to a gene: 5. This CDR3 is built from 14 residues. Per the germline V gene, CDR1 is SGHNT and CDR2 is YENEEA. For the CDR3, the DNA is TGTGCCAGCGGAGCGGGGGGCCCCACCGGGGAGCTGTTTTTT. It encodes CASGAGGPTGELFF. Full variable domain (outside the CDR3, taken from reference TRBV11-3 and TRBJ2-2): EAGVVQSPRYKIIEKKQPVAFWCNPISGHNTLYWYLQNLGQGPELLIRYENEEAVDDSQLPKDRFSAERLKGVDSTLKIQPAELGDSAVYLCASGAGGPTGELFFGEGSRLTVL.

The table lists this clone with a few counts. The chain uses TRBV28 and TRBJ2-5; tentative D call: TRBD1 (5 bases). The CDR3 length is 13 residues. Germline V gene data show CDR1 as MDHEN and CDR2 as SYDVKM. The CDR3, as DNA: TGTGCATACTCCAGGGCAGGCCAAGAGACCCAGTACTTC. Protein: CAYSRAGQETQYF.

This chain links TRBV2 with TRBJ1-2; D is uncertain. V shed 4 bases and J shed 1 base, with 13 bases lying between them. Germline assignment: CDR1 SNHLY and CDR2 FYNNEI. The CDR3 loop spans 15 amino acids. The CDR3 loop reads CASSVRYNSNYGYTF. The CDR3 DNA is TGTGCCAGCAGTGTCAGATATAACAGTAACTATGGCTACACCTTC.

The table lists this clone with a few counts. The chain links TRBV28 to TRBJ1-2; 8 positions match TRBD1. Germline trimming cut 5 bases from V and 4 bases from J; bases unmatched to any gene: 6. Germline V gene data show CDR1 as MDHEN and CDR2 as SYDVKM. CDR3 length equals 14 residues. CDR3 sequence (DNA): TGTGCCAGCAGTGAACAGGGGGTTTTCTATGGCTACACCTTC. It encodes CASSEQGVFYGYTF.

The chain combines TRBV9 with TRBJ1-3; 8 bases are a match to TRBD1. The V gene end was trimmed by 5 bases and the J gene end by 3 bases; junction bases not matched to a gene: 7. Germline assignment: CDR1 SGDLS and CDR2 YYNGEE. The length of the CDR3 is 15 residues. The CDR3 nucleotides are TGTGCCAGCAGTGTACGACAGGGGAGTGGAAACACCATATATTTT. This encodes CASSVRQGSGNTIYF.

This clone was recorded a few times. This chain joins TRBV6-1 and TRBJ1-2; unclear D gene. Trimming left V 1 base short and J 3 bases short, with 12 bases between. This CDR3 region has 15 residues. Germline assignment: CDR1 MNHNS and CDR2 SASEGT. CDR3 loop: CASSEVVVGDYGYTF. CDR3 sequence (DNA): TGTGCCAGCAGTGAAGTTGTGGTCGGAGACTATGGCTACACCTTC.

The V gene is TRBV5-6, the J gene TRBJ1-2, with TRBD1 matching 10 bases. Germline trimming cut 2 bases from V and 4 bases from J; bases unmatched to any gene: 5. From germline, CDR1 is SGHDT and CDR2 YYEEEE. This CDR3 contains 15 residues. This chain's CDR3 is CASSLDRGPGYGYTF. The CDR3 DNA reads TGTGCCAGCAGCTTAGACAGGGGGCCGGGCTATGGCTACACCTTC.